These 12 T cell receptor beta chains were all obtained from the same sample, sequenced in a study of blood T cell repertoires in COVID-19. Generated by immunoSEQ multiplex PCR, the TCRdb table keeps only in-frame clones and is missing some. The table includes around 110,000 clones, approximately 85% detected once. Sequences were obtained from peripheral blood. Receptors originate from a man between 40 and 49 years old with acute or convalescent COVID-19.

This clone occurred once. The chain joins TRBV4-1 to TRBJ2-1; 13 positions match TRBD2. V trimming: 1 base; J trimming: 0 bases; junction bases outside the gene matches: 6. Germline V CDR1 and CDR2: MGHRA, YSYEKL. The CDR3 runs 19 residues. In DNA, the CDR3 is TGCGCCAGCAGCCAAGGGACTAGCGGGGGCCAGAGCTCCTACAATGAGCAGTTCTTC. It codes for CASSQGTSGGQSSYNEQFF.

V is TRBV6-6 and J is TRBJ1-1; tentatively, D is TRBD1 (6 bases). V was shortened by 1 base and J by 2 bases, with 8 bases between the two germline ends. This CDR3 is built from 14 residues. Germline V lookup: CDR1 MNHNY, CDR2 SVGAGI (reference sequence). The CDR3 bases are TGTGCCAGCAGTTACTTAGGGGGTAACACTGAAGCTTTCTTT. This translates into CASSYLGGNTEAFF.

This clone was observed a single time. In DNA, the CDR3 is TGTGCCAGCACGTATCTCGGCGGGGGAGGTGAGCAGTTCTTC. This gives the protein CASTYLGGGGEQFF. The rearrangement links TRBV7-9 to TRBJ2-1, with TRBD2 identical over 7 bases. The CDR3 length is 14 residues. V trimming: 7 bases; J trimming: 9 bases; junction bases outside the gene matches: 12. In germline, CDR1 is SEHNR, CDR2 FQNEAQ (reference sequence). The whole variable domain, remainder taken from reference TRBV7-9 and TRBJ2-1, is DTGVSQNPRHKITKRGQNVTFRCDPISEHNRLYWYRQTLGQGPEFLTYFQNEAQLEKSRLLSDRFSAERPKGSFSTLEIQRTEQGDSAMYLCASTYLGGGGEQFFGPGTRLTVL.

V gene TRBV4-3 combines with J gene TRBJ2-7, with 7 bases lining up with TRBD2. Germline V gives CDR1 LGHNA, CDR2 YSLEER. J gave up 0 bases and V 4 bases, and 12 bases lay outside the gene matches. This CDR3 comprises 17 residues. The CDR3 loop reads CASSRESPGGSSYEQYF. CDR3 coding DNA: TGCGCCAGCAGCCGGGAAAGCCCGGGGGGTAGCTCCTACGAGCAGTACTTC.

The chain has TRBV5-1 and TRBJ2-3, with D tentatively TRBD2 (5 bases). This CDR3 is 18 amino acids long. Trimming pared 6 bases from V and 0 bases from J, leaving 23 bases between. The germline V gene has CDR1 SGHRS and CDR2 YFSETQ. CDR3 in amino acids: CASTSIGGRKSSTDTQYF. CDR3 bases: TGCGCCAGCACCTCCATAGGAGGCAGGAAGTCTAGCACAGATACGCAGTATTTT.

This clone has more than one count but fewer than ten. The chain is built from TRBV20-1 and TRBJ2-7; the D gene is possibly TRBD2 (5 bases). CDR3 length: 11 residues. Germline values: CDR1 DFQATT, CDR2 SNEGSKA (reference sequence). V was shortened by 5 bases and J by 7 bases, with 12 bases between the two germline ends. The CDR3 loop reads CSADLPGEQYF. The DNA for the CDR3 is TGCAGTGCTGACTTGCCGGGGGAGCAGTACTTC.

This clone was detected once. V and J are TRBV9 and TRBJ1-1; no clear D gene. There are 13 residues in the CDR3. From germline, CDR1 is SGDLS and CDR2 YYNGEE. V lost 3 bases to trimming and J lost 5 bases, with 11 bases between them. CDR3 sequence (DNA): TGTGCCAGCAGCGCAAATTGGAGGACTGAAGCTTTCTTT. Its protein is CASSANWRTEAFF.

In DNA form, the CDR3 reads TGTGCCAGCAGCCTTCAGTCGGGTAATGAAAAACTGTTTTTT. Translating gives CASSLQSGNEKLFF. The chain links TRBV2 to TRBJ1-4, with D unclear. CDR1 and CDR2 from the germline V gene are SNHLY and FYNNEI. The CDR3 totals 14 residues. Trimming shortened V by 6 bases and J by 4 bases, and 12 bases separated the two germline ends.

The chain employs TRBV12-3 or TRBV12-4 and TRBJ1-2; D unresolved. The CDR3 loop spans 12 amino acids. Trimming took 6 bases from V and 3 from J, leaving 8 bases between them. CDR3 sequence reads: CASSLEDYGYTF. The CDR3 DNA reads as TGTGCCAGCAGCTTGGAGGACTATGGCTACACCTTC.

The chain couples TRBV5-1 to TRBJ2-7; 10 positions match TRBD2. Germline V gives CDR1 SGHRS, CDR2 YFSETQ. V dropped 3 bases and J dropped 2; count of bases not matched to a gene: 11. There are 17 residues in the CDR3. The CDR3 DNA reads TGCGCCAGCAGCTGGACTAGCGGAGCGGGAAGCCCCTACGAGCAGTACTTC. This codes for CASSWTSGAGSPYEQYF. Based on the CDR3 plus reference TRBV5-1 and TRBJ2-7, the full variable domain is KAGVTQTPRYLIKTRGQQVTLSCSPISGHRSVSWYQQTPGQGLQFLFEYFSETQRNKGNFPGRFSGRQFSNSRSEMNVSTLELGDSALYLCASSWTSGAGSPYEQYFGPGTRLTVT.

V and J are TRBV7-2 and TRBJ1-1; possibly TRBD1 for D (5 bases). Germline V gene sequence: CDR1 SGHTA, CDR2 FQGNSA. The CDR3 has 15 residues. The germline V and J ends were trimmed by 6 bases and 0 bases, with 14 bases remaining between them. CDR3 sequence (DNA): TGTGCCAGCAGACTGGACGGGGGAATGAACACTGAAGCTTTCTTT. It encodes CASRLDGGMNTEAFF.

The chain couples TRBV9 to TRBJ2-7; D is perhaps TRBD2 (5 bases). Per the germline V gene, CDR1 is SGDLS and CDR2 is YYNGEE. V gave up 7 bases and J gave up 0 bases, with 17 bases separating them. The length of the CDR3 is 15 residues. In DNA, the CDR3 is TGTGCCAGCCGCCGCGGAGGATTTAGCTCCTACGAGCAGTACTTC. This translates into CASRRGGFSSYEQYF.